This TCR beta chain was documented in a study of T-cell reconstitution after alpha-beta-depleted transplantation in children. This clonotype has a count of ten or more. What it recognizes is unknown. The V gene's germline CDR1 is KGHSH and CDR2 LQKENI. CDR3 size: 14 residues. The germline V and J ends were trimmed by 3 bases and 2 bases, with 9 bases remaining between them. Preparation of the TCRbeta library was carried out with unique molecular identifiers. A single record per CDR3 protein comes from TCRdb applying MiXCR to the PCR reads. The sample comprises 450,000 to 600,000 distinct CDR3 sequences, 10% to 13% of which are singletons, and 2% rests with the top ten. General study results and limits: Surviving recipient T cells and thymic progenitors underlay high day-60 TCRbeta diversity in some patients. Reportedly, alpha-beta T cells present about two months post-transplant originated from several hundred expanded clones of graft origin. Most T-cell counts and diversity one year after the transplant came from T cells that were newly produced.

The source was PBMCs, collected before TCRalphabeta/CD19-depleted stem cell transplant. This chain uses TRBV18 with TRBJ2-3, with D unclear. This TCR was sampled from a child aged 2-15 years with inherited bone marrow failure, due to receive a stem cell transplant. As DNA, the CDR3 is TGTGCCAGCTCACCGAACACCTACACAGATACGCAGTATTTT. Translated: CASSPNTYTDTQYF. Based on the CDR3 plus reference TRBV18 and TRBJ2-3, the full variable domain is NAGVMQNPRHLVRRRGQEARLRCSPMKGHSHVYWYRQLPEEGLKFMVYLQKENIIDESGMPKERFSAEFPKEGPSILRIQQVVRGDSAAYFCASSPNTYTDTQYFGPGTRLTVL.